What follows is one T cell receptor (beta chain) and its context. The antigen remains undetermined. Data came from immunoSEQ multiplex PCR; TCRdb stores just in-frame clones and leaves some out. The sample lists more than 150,000 clones, over 80% occurring once. The data derive from a study of T cell responses to AZD1222 COVID-19 vaccine. Study overall: Pooled together were second doses at about 4 or about 12 weeks.

This CDR3 is 15 amino acids long. Germline assignment: CDR1 LGHNA and CDR2 YNFKEQ. Trimming removed 7 bases at V and 0 bases at J, with 13 bases between. Broader study findings: The study found Spike-specific TCR breadth and depth rose after two AZD1222 doses.

Sequences were derived from peripheral blood, sampled on day 0 of AZD1222 vaccination. The chain joins TRBV4-2 to TRBJ1-3, with D tentatively TRBD1 (6 bases). The source of this sequence is an adult in good health. The CDR3 DNA reads as TGTGCCAGCATCGACAGGTTCTCCTCTGGAAACACCATATATTTT. Translation gives CASIDRFSSGNTIYF.